The present T cell receptor beta chain was sequenced within a study of CD8+ T cells in alopecia areata. Noted treatment: oral pan-JAK inhibitor, 5-10 mg twice daily. The CDR3 is 11 amino acids. V shed 5 bases and J shed 6 bases, with 6 bases lying between them. CDR1 and CDR2 from the germline V gene are SGHTA and FQGNSA. Once RNA had been extracted, it was reverse transcribed into cDNA to act as the sequencing template. Data came from immunoSEQ multiplex PCR; TCRdb stores just in-frame clones and leaves some out. The top ten clones hold around 1.3% of a sample with 210,000 or so clones, approximately 72% of them seen once.

The TCR comes from a human donor with alopecia areata. The source material was CD4+ T cells sorted from blood, sampled around week 46, from a patient treated with tofacitinib. The V and J genes are TRBV7-2 and TRBJ2-3; D remains unclear. The CDR3 DNA sequence: TGTGCCAGCAGCACGGAGGATACGCAGTATTTT. It encodes CASSTEDTQYF.